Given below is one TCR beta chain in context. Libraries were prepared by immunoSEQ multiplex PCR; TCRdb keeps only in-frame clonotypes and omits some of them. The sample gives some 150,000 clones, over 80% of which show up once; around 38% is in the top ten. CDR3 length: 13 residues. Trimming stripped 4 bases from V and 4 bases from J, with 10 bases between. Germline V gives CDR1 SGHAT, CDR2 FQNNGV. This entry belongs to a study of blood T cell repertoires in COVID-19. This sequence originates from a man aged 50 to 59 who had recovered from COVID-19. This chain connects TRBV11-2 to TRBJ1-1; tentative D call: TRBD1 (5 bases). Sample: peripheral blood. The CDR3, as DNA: TGTGCCAGCAGCTCCCAGGGAAGCACTGAAGCTTTCTTT. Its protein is CASSSQGSTEAFF. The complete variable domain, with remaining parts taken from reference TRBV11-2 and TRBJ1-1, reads EAGVAQSPRYKIIEKRQSVAFWCNPISGHATLYWYQQILGQGPKLLIQFQNNGVVDDSQLPKDRFSAERLKGVDSTLKIQPAKLEDSAVYLCASSSQGSTEAFFGQGTRLTVV.